These T cell receptor beta chains were read from a single sample in a study of cytomegalovirus exposure and HLA in healthy donors. Sequencing was performed with immunoSEQ multiplex PCR; in TCRdb, only in-frame clones are kept and a portion is missing. The profile shows 150,000 to 200,000 clones, around 90% of them singletons. The sample comprised PBMCs. The receptor set was obtained from a woman younger than 35 in good health and CMV-seropositive. CDR3s include the opening cysteine and the closing phenylalanine or tryptophan. A D gene is named only where the DNA matches it firmly.

D | J | V | CDR3 | DNA
NA | TRBJ2-1 | TRBV6-5 | CASSYSRGGREQFF | TGTGCCAGCAGTTACTCGAGGGGGGGGCGTGAGCAGTTCTTC
NA | TRBJ1-5 | TRBV7-8 | CASSLGGQYSNQPQHF | TGTGCCAGCAGCTTAGGGGGACAATATAGCAATCAGCCCCAGCATTTT
NA | TRBJ2-6 | TRBV4-3 | CASSQDLGLSGANVLTF | TGCGCCAGCAGCCAAGATTTGGGCCTCTCTGGGGCCAACGTCCTGACTTTC
NA | TRBJ2-3 | TRBV6-6 | CASSYQTATDTQYF | TGTGCCAGCAGTTACCAGACTGCCACAGATACGCAGTATTTT
NA | TRBJ2-3 | TRBV5-1 | CASSSGSLPDTQYF | TGCGCCAGCAGTAGCGGCTCTCTGCCAGATACGCAGTATTTT
TRBD1 | TRBJ2-3 | TRBV5-1 | CASSTDRGALSVTQYF | TGCGCCAGCAGCACCGACAGGGGCGCCCTTTCAGTTACGCAGTATTTT
NA | TRBJ1-6 | TRBV5-1 | CASSWGTRENSPLHF | TGCGCCAGCAGCTGGGGGACAAGGGAAAATTCACCCCTCCACTTT
TRBD1 | TRBJ1-5 | TRBV6-1 | CASSDETGLNQPQHF | TGTGCCAGCAGTGACGAGACAGGGCTTAATCAGCCCCAGCATTTT
TRBD1 | TRBJ1-6 | TRBV30 | CAWRDRVDSPLHF | TGTGCCTGGAGGGACAGGGTTGATTCACCCCTCCACTTT
NA | TRBJ2-7 | TRBV9 | CASSGGGPDPYEQYF | TGTGCCAGCAGCGGTGGTGGGCCTGATCCCTACGAGCAGTACTTC
NA | TRBJ2-1 | TRBV7-9 | CASSRPSLPGNEQFF | TGTGCCAGCAGCCGACCTAGCTTGCCGGGCAATGAGCAGTTCTTC
TRBD2 | TRBJ2-5 | TRBV7-3 | CASSVASGRSETQYF | TGTGCCAGCAGTGTCGCTAGCGGGAGATCAGAGACCCAGTACTTC
TRBD1 | TRBJ1-1 | TRBV28 | CASSPRLTGLMNTEAFF | TGTGCCAGCAGTCCCCGCTTGACAGGGTTGATGAACACTGAAGCTTTCTTT